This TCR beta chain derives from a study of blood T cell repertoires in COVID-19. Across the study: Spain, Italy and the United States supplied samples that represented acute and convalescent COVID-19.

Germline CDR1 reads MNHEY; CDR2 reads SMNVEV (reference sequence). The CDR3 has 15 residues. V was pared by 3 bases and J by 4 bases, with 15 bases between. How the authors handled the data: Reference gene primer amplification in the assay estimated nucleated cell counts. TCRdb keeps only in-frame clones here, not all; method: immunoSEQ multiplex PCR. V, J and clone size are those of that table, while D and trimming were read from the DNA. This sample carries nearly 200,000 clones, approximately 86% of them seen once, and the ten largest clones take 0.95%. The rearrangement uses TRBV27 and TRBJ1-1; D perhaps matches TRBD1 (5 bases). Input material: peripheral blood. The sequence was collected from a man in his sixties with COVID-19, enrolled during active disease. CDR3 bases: TGTGCCAGCAGTTTGTCGCCAGGGTTTTTCACTGAAGCTTTCTTT. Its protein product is CASSLSPGFFTEAFF.